The 15 T cell receptor beta chains given below trace back to one sample, sequenced in a study of blood T cell repertoires in COVID-19. Sequenced by immunoSEQ multiplex PCR; TCRdb stores in-frame clones only, minus some. The table has more than 300,000 clones, 90% seen once; the top ten hold under 1.1%. The sequencing sample was made of peripheral blood. The receptor set was obtained from a woman aged 40 to 50 with COVID-19, enrolled during active disease.

The chain carries TRBV7-9 and TRBJ1-1; possibly TRBD1 for D (5 bases). Germline V lookup: CDR1 SEHNR, CDR2 FQNEAQ (reference sequence). The CDR3 covers 15 residues. V shed 4 bases and J shed 1 base, with 13 bases lying between them. The CDR3 here is CASSYNQQENTEAFF. The CDR3 DNA reads as TGTGCCAGCAGCTATAATCAACAGGAGAACACTGAAGCTTTCTTT.

The genes are TRBV18 and TRBJ1-6; D unresolved. The CDR3 length is 17 residues. V lost 3 bases, J lost 9 bases, and 21 bases lay in between. CDR1 KGHSH and CDR2 LQKENI come from the germline V gene. CDR3 nucleotide sequence: TGTGCCAGCTCACCGAACGGGAGATCCGTCGTTGGTTCACCCCTCCACTTT. Translating gives CASSPNGRSVVGSPLHF.

The rearrangement links TRBV7-2 to TRBJ2-7, with TRBD2 identical over 8 bases. V lost 0 bases to trimming and J lost 3 bases; unmatched junction nucleotides: 7. CDR1 SGHTA and CDR2 FQGNSA come from the germline V gene. The CDR3 is 16 amino acids. CDR3 protein: CASSLAHSGGIYEQYF. CDR3 DNA: TGTGCCAGCAGCTTAGCGCACTCGGGGGGGATCTACGAGCAGTACTTC.

V gene TRBV5-5 combines with J gene TRBJ2-1, with no clear D. Deletions cut 0 bases from V and 6 bases from J, with 13 bases between. Germline CDR1 and CDR2: SGHKS and YYEKEE (reference sequence). The CDR3 contains 15 residues. This CDR3 is CASSLGAGVGNEQFF. CDR3 in DNA: TGTGCCAGCAGCTTGGGGGCCGGTGTCGGCAATGAGCAGTTCTTC.

V and J are TRBV2 and TRBJ2-6, with 8 bases that match TRBD2. The germline V gene encodes CDR1 SNHLY and CDR2 FYNNEI. The length of the CDR3 is 17 residues. V was pared by 6 bases and J by 4 bases, with 11 bases of the junction left unmatched. In DNA form, the CDR3 reads TGTGCCAGCAGAGCGAACCGGGGGGGTTCAGGGGCCAACGTCCTGACTTTC. Its translation: CASRANRGGSGANVLTF.

The rearrangement links TRBV27 to TRBJ2-2; no definite D call. This CDR3 comprises 14 residues. V dropped 6 bases and J dropped 1 base, with 9 bases sitting between them. From germline, CDR1 is MNHEY and CDR2 SMNVEV (reference sequence). This CDR3 is CASRKTRNTGELFF. The CDR3 DNA reads TGTGCCAGCAGGAAGACACGGAACACCGGGGAGCTGTTTTTT.

The genes are TRBV2 and TRBJ1-1, with D hard to call. Trimming took off 3 bases at V and 4 bases at J, with 12 bases between the two ends. In germline, CDR1 is SNHLY, CDR2 FYNNEI. The CDR3 runs to 14 residues. The CDR3 reads CASSELRRGTEAFF. The CDR3 DNA sequence: TGTGCCAGCAGTGAGTTACGGCGGGGCACTGAAGCTTTCTTT.

V gene TRBV18 combines with J gene TRBJ2-7, with TRBD2 as a possible D gene (5 bases). The CDR3 runs 15 residues. Trimming pared 3 bases from V and 3 bases from J, leaving 15 bases between. Germline values: CDR1 KGHSH, CDR2 LQKENI. CDR3 DNA sequence: TGTGCCAGCTCACCTAACGGGCCGGGGAACTACGAGCAGTACTTC. Encoded protein: CASSPNGPGNYEQYF.

This chain uses TRBV27 with TRBJ2-1, with 11 bases aligning to TRBD2. Germline CDR1 reads MNHEY; CDR2 reads SMNVEV (reference sequence). The J segment lost 6 bases and the V segment lost 4 bases, leaving 8 bases of the junction unmatched. The CDR3 extends over 16 amino acids. CDR3 loop: CASSSSLAGASNEQFF. The CDR3 DNA reads as TGTGCCAGCAGTTCATCACTAGCGGGAGCTTCCAATGAGCAGTTCTTC.

The chain carries TRBV3-1 (or the pseudogene TRBV3-2) and TRBJ1-2; no definite D call. The CDR3 length is 14 residues. The V end was cut by 0 bases, the J end by 4 bases, with 9 bases between. Germline CDR1 reads LGHDT; CDR2 reads YNNKEL (reference sequence). Written as DNA, the CDR3 is TGTGCCAGCAGCCAAGATGTTTCGGGCTATGGCTACACCTTC. This sequence encodes CASSQDVSGYGYTF.

V usage is TRBV15 and J usage is TRBJ1-5; D unresolved. The CDR3 is 19 residues long. Trimming cost V 4 bases and J 4 bases, with 26 bases left between them. CDR1 is LNHNV and CDR2 is YYDKDF in the germline V gene (reference sequence). Here the CDR3 reads CATSIFPGVMVAGNQPQHF. Written as DNA, the CDR3 is TGTGCCACCAGCATTTTCCCGGGAGTCATGGTCGCGGGGAATCAGCCCCAGCATTTT.

This chain joins TRBV5-4 and TRBJ1-4; TRBD1 matches 8 bases. The germline V gene has CDR1 SGHNT and CDR2 YYREEE (reference sequence). There are 16 residues in the CDR3. The V gene end was trimmed by 4 bases and the J gene end by 6 bases; junction bases not matched to a gene: 11. The CDR3 DNA follows: TGTGCCAGCAGCCCCGGACAGGGACGTGGGGATGAAAAACTGTTTTTT. Its translation is CASSPGQGRGDEKLFF. Full variable domain (missing parts from reference TRBV5-4 and TRBJ1-4): ETGVTQSPTHLIKTRGQQVTLRCSSQSGHNTVSWYQQALGQGPQFIFQYYREEENGRGNFPPRFSGLQFPNYSSELNVNALELDDSALYLCASSPGQGRGDEKLFFGSGTQLSVL.

The genes are TRBV6-5 and TRBJ1-2, with 12 bases fitting TRBD1. CDR3 length: 15 residues. The germline gives CDR1 MNHEY, CDR2 SVGAGI. J was trimmed by 6 bases and V by 5 bases; bases with no gene match: 7. The chain's CDR3 is CASSPGDRGRDGYTF. The CDR3, as DNA: TGTGCCAGCAGTCCCGGGGACAGGGGGCGAGATGGCTACACCTTC.

The chain joins TRBV28 to TRBJ1-2; the D gene is possibly TRBD1 (5 bases). Between the trimmed V and J ends, which lost 3 bases and 5 bases, there was a span of 10 bases. The CDR3 is made up of 13 amino acids. Germline lookup yields CDR1 MDHEN and CDR2 SYDVKM. This CDR3 reads CASSLGGVYGYTF. The CDR3 coding sequence is TGTGCCAGCAGTTTGGGGGGGGTTTATGGCTACACCTTC.

The gene calls are TRBV7-2 and TRBJ2-7; D possibly corresponds to TRBD2 (6 bases). The CDR3 loop spans 15 amino acids. V shed 5 bases and J shed 0 bases, with 14 bases lying between them. Germline values: CDR1 SGHTA, CDR2 FQGNSA. CDR3 sequence: CASSPGGTVSYEQYF. CDR3 nucleotides: TGTGCCAGCAGCCCCGGGGGAACTGTCTCCTACGAGCAGTACTTC.